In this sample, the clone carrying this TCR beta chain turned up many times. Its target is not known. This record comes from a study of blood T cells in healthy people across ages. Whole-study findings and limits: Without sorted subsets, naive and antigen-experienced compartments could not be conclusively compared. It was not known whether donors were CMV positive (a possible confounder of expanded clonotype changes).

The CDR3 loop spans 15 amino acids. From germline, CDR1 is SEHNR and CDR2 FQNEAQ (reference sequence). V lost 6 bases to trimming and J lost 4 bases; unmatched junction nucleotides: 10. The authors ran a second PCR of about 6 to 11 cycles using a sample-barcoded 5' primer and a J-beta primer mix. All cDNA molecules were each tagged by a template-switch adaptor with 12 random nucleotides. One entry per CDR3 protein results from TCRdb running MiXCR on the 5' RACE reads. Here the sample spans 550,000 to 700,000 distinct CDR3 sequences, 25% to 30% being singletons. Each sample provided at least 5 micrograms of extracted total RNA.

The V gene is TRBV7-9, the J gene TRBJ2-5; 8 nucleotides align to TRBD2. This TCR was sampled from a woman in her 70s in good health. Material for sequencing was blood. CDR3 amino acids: CASSRLRGAGETQYF. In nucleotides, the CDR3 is TGTGCCAGCAGTCGCCTGCGGGGGGCTGGAGAGACCCAGTACTTC. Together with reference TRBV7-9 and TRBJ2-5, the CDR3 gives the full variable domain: DTGVSQNPRHKITKRGQNVTFRCDPISEHNRLYWYRQTLGQGPEFLTYFQNEAQLEKSRLLSDRFSAERPKGSFSTLEIQRTEQGDSAMYLCASSRLRGAGETQYFGPGTRLLVL.